One and the same sample provided the 9 T cell receptor beta chains below, sequenced in a study of OX40 agonist ivuxolimab in advanced cancers. The data were produced by immunoSEQ multiplex PCR, yet TCRdb's version contains in-frame clones alone and is incomplete. This table has 35,000 to 45,000 clones, about nine tenths appearing once. This sample comprised CD4+ or CD8+ T cells sorted from blood, obtained in a trial of the OX40 agonist ivuxolimab. These receptors all come from an adult with an advanced solid tumor such as melanoma, head and neck, liver or kidney cancer.

The genes are TRBV10-3 and TRBJ1-5; possible D gene TRBD1, 6 bases. CDR1 is ENHRY, CDR2 SYGVKD, per germline. V shed 3 bases and J shed 3 bases, with 12 bases lying between them. This CDR3 spans 15 amino acids. CDR3 protein: CAISDTDRFNQPQHF. The CDR3 region has the DNA TGTGCCATCAGTGATACGGACAGATTCAATCAGCCCCAGCATTTT.

This clone occurred a few times. J is TRBJ1-1 and V is TRBV14; tentative D call: TRBD1 (5 bases). V was cut by 1 base and J by 8 bases, with 11 bases left in between. The germline gives CDR1 SGHDN, CDR2 FVKESK. The CDR3 totals 13 residues. For the CDR3, the DNA is TGTGCCAGCAGCCAAGTTAGGGGATCCGAAGCTTTCTTT. Translated, it gives CASSQVRGSEAFF.

This chain joins TRBV27 and TRBJ2-7, with 12 bases matching TRBD1. Per germline, CDR1 MNHEY and CDR2 SMNVEV (reference sequence). After removal of 3 bases from V and 2 bases from J, the junction contained 8 bases not matched to a gene. This CDR3 comprises 17 residues. The CDR3 nucleotides are TGTGCCAGCAGTTTTGGGACAGGGGGCGCGGGGCCCTACGAGCAGTACTTC. Its protein is CASSFGTGGAGPYEQYF.

The chain uses TRBV6-1 and TRBJ2-1, with 10 bases identical to TRBD1. Germline-derived CDR1 and CDR2 are MNHNS and SASEGT. CDR3 length: 15 amino acids. Losses at the gene ends were 6 bases for V and 10 bases for J; bases not matched to a gene: 12. Written as DNA, the CDR3 is TGTGCCAGCAGCCAGACAGGGGGCGGCCGACGGGAGCAGTTCTTC. The encoded protein is CASSQTGGGRREQFF.

The J gene is TRBJ1-6, the V gene TRBV27, with D uncertain. V lost 5 bases to trimming and J lost 13 bases, with 12 bases between them. The germline CDR1 and CDR2 sequences are MNHEY and SMNVEV (reference sequence). The CDR3 loop spans 12 amino acids. In DNA, the CDR3 is TGTGCCAGCAGTAGCGGTGGCAGTCCCCTCCACTTT. This gives the protein CASSSGGSPLHF.

The J gene is TRBJ2-3, the V gene TRBV27, with 9 positions matching TRBD1. The CDR3 loop spans 15 amino acids. After removal of 3 bases from V and 1 base from J, the junction contained 2 bases not matched to a gene. Germline CDR1 MNHEY, CDR2 SMNVEV (reference sequence). DNA of the CDR3: TGTGCCAGCAGTTTTTGGGACAGGGGCACAGATACGCAGTATTTT. Residues: CASSFWDRGTDTQYF.

The V and J genes are TRBV6-1 and TRBJ2-7; no firm D call. Looked up from germline, CDR1 is MNHNS and CDR2 is SASEGT. Deletions cut 3 bases from V and 3 bases from J, with 6 bases between. This CDR3 is built from 12 residues. Here the CDR3 reads CASSDSFYEQYF. CDR3 coding DNA: TGTGCCAGCAGTGATTCATTCTACGAGCAGTACTTC.

CDR3 DNA sequence: TGCGCCAGCAGTCAATCGGCATTAACCGGGGAGCTGTTTTTT. Translating it yields CASSQSALTGELFF. The V gene is TRBV23-1, the J gene TRBJ2-2; D remains ambiguous. TRBV23-1 is filed as an ORF, its function uncertain. Deletions cut 0 bases from V and 5 bases from J, with 7 bases between. This CDR3 comprises 14 residues.

The chain carries TRBV11-2 and TRBJ2-7, with TRBD2 identical over 10 bases. Trimming at V came to 5 bases and at J to 2 bases, leaving 3 bases not matched to a gene. This CDR3 is 14 amino acids long. Germline assignment: CDR1 SGHAT and CDR2 FQNNGV. The CDR3 here is CASSPLAGAYEQYF. CDR3 nucleotide sequence: TGTGCCAGCAGCCCTCTAGCGGGAGCCTACGAGCAGTACTTC.